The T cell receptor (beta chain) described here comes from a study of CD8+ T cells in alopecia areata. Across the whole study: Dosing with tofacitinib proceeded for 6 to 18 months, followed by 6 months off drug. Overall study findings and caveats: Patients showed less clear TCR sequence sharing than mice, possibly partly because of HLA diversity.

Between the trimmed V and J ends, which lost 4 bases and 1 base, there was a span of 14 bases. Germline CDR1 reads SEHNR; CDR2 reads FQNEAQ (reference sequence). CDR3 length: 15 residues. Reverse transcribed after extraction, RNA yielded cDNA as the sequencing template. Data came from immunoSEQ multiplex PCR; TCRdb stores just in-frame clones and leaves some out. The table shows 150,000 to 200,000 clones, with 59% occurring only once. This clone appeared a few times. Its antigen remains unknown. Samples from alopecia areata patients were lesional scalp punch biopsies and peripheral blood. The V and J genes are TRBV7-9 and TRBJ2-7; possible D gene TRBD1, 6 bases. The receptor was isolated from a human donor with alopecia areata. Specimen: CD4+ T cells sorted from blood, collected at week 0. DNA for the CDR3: TGTGCCAGCAGCTCTCTCAGGGGCGGTTCCTACGAGCAGTACTTC. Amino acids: CASSSLRGGSYEQYF. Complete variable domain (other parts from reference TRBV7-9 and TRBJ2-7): DTGVSQNPRHKITKRGQNVTFRCDPISEHNRLYWYRQTLGQGPEFLTYFQNEAQLEKSRLLSDRFSAERPKGSFSTLEIQRTEQGDSAMYLCASSSLRGGSYEQYFGPGTRLTVT.